These 21 T cell receptor beta chains came from one sample sequenced in a study of molecular identifiers for immune sequencing clone quantification. TCRdb used MiXCR to reprocess the PCR reads, holding one entry per CDR3 protein. The data show 8,000 to 13,000 distinct CDR3 sequences, with approximately 20% seen just once and roughly 1.8% held by the top ten. Sequences were obtained from naive CD8+ T cells from blood, with Jurkat cell RNA spiked in. Documented subset: FACS-sorted CD8+CD4-CCR7+CD45RA+ naive T cells. The receptors stem from a human donor in good health. Some libraries in this study had Jurkat cell RNA spiked in.

V and J are TRBV9 and TRBJ2-7, with D unclear. The closer fit of TRBJ2-1 to the DNA end suggests the J call may be wrong. From germline, CDR1 is SGDLS and CDR2 YYNGEE. The CDR3 covers 13 residues. The CDR3 loop is CASSEGGLGEQFF. CDR3 DNA: TGTGCCAGCAGCGAAGGTGGGCTCGGGGAGCAGTTCTTC.

This clonotype is medium-sized. CDR3 loop: CASSLSKLVQETQYF. The DNA of the CDR3 is TGTGCCAGCAGCTTGTCCAAACTAGTTCAAGAGACCCAGTACTTC. The chain employs TRBV7-2 and TRBJ2-5; D perhaps matches TRBD2 (5 bases). The CDR3 is made up of 15 amino acids. V lost 3 bases and J lost 2, with 13 bases in between. Germline V gives CDR1 SGHTA, CDR2 FQGNSA.

This clonotype was seen more than once but under ten times. Possible read error: a much larger clone is one base away. This sequence joins TRBV29-1 and TRBJ1-2, with D possibly matching TRBD1 (5 bases). Germline CDR1 reads SQVTM; CDR2 reads ANQGSEA. The length of the CDR3 is 17 residues. The germline V and J ends were trimmed by 1 base and 5 bases, with 23 bases remaining between them. CDR3 loop: CSVEGAAGREPGYGYTF. As DNA, the CDR3 is TGCAGCGTTGAAGGGGCAGCAGGGAGGGAGCCCGGATATGGCTACACCTTC.

As regards this clonotype: This may be a read error: a much more frequent sequence differs by one nucleotide. This sequence joins TRBV4-1 and TRBJ2-1; D might be TRBD2 (6 bases). CDR3 length: 14 amino acids. The germline CDR1 and CDR2 sequences are MGHRA and YSYEKL. CDR3 sequence reads: CASSQETSYNEQSF. The CDR3 DNA sequence: TGCGCCAGCAGCCAAGAAACTAGCTACAATGAGCAGTCCTTC.

This chain uses TRBV11-2 with TRBJ2-7, with D unresolved. Germline CDR1 is SGHAT and CDR2 is FQNNGV. The V end was cut by 1 base, the J end by 6 bases, with 13 bases between. There are 14 residues in the CDR3. The CDR3 here is CASSLGSRFCEQYF. The CDR3 DNA is TGTGCCAGCAGCTTAGGTAGCAGGTTCTGCGAGCAGTACTTC.

The chain combines TRBV20-1 with TRBJ2-7; 7 nucleotides line up with TRBD2. The V and J ends lost 6 bases and 3 bases, in that order; junction bases with no gene match: 11. Germline V gives CDR1 DFQATT, CDR2 SNEGSKA (reference sequence). The CDR3 loop spans 14 amino acids. This CDR3 is CSAAEGAGNYEQYF. The CDR3 bases are TGCAGTGCCGCCGAGGGAGCGGGGAACTACGAGCAGTACTTC.

This clonotype is labeled as medium-sized. This chain links TRBV5-1 with TRBJ2-7; D remains unclear. V gave up 1 base and J gave up 7 bases, with 12 bases separating them. Germline CDR1 SGHRS, CDR2 YFSETQ. This CDR3 is built from 13 residues. The CDR3 reads CASSLTPGREQYF. The DNA for the CDR3 is TGCGCCAGCAGCTTGACGCCGGGTCGAGAGCAGTACTTC.

This clonotype is categorized as medium-sized. The V gene is TRBV30, the J gene TRBJ2-3; D tentatively fits TRBD1 or TRBD2 (5 bases each). V was trimmed by 2 bases and J by 5 bases, leaving 17 bases between them. Germline V CDR1 and CDR2: GTSNPN, SVGIG (reference sequence). The CDR3 length is 15 residues. The CDR3 nucleotides are TGTGCCTGGAGTTCTGGGACCGGGCCTAAAGATACGCAGTATTTT. Amino acid sequence: CAWSSGTGPKDTQYF.

Comments on this clonotype: Given a much more abundant clone one base away, this may be a read error. J is TRBJ2-3 and V is TRBV21-1. TRBV21-1 counts as a pseudogene. The CDR3 extends over 13 amino acids. CDR3 loop: CANREINTDTQYF. CDR3 sequence (DNA): TGTGCCAACAGGGAAATAAACACAGATACGCAGTATTTT.

This clonotype was counted between two and nine times. This may be a read error: a much more frequent sequence differs by one nucleotide. This sequence joins TRBV10-3 and TRBJ2-7; D remains ambiguous. The V gene's germline CDR1 is ENHRY and CDR2 SYGVKD. The CDR3 length is 15 residues. This CDR3 is CAIRESALSSYEQYF. The CDR3 DNA sequence: TGTGCCATCAGAGAGTCGGCACTGAGCTCCTACGAGCAGTACTTC.

In its sample, this clonotype ranks as medium-sized (0.01 to 0.1%). The gene calls are TRBV3-1 and TRBJ1-1, with unresolved D. This CDR3 is 12 amino acids long. Germline lookup yields CDR1 LGHDT and CDR2 YNNKEL (reference sequence). V gave up 4 bases and J gave up 0 bases, with 3 bases separating them. In DNA, the CDR3 is TGTGCCAGCAGCCGGCTGAACACTGAAGCTTTCTTT. This gives the protein CASSRLNTEAFF.

This clonotype was recorded at least ten times. The J gene is TRBJ2-7, the V gene TRBV25-1; 11 nucleotides line up with TRBD1. This CDR3 has 15 residues. Germline loops: CDR1 MGHDK, CDR2 SYGVNS. V lost 7 bases, J lost 3 bases, and 8 bases stayed unmatched. CDR3 region: CASTGRTGGFYEQYF. CDR3 nucleotide sequence: TGTGCCAGCACAGGAAGGACAGGGGGCTTCTACGAGCAGTACTTC.

As to this clonotype: It may be a read error: a sequence one base away is much more abundant. J is TRBJ2-7 and V is TRBV2; tentative D call: TRBD2 (5 bases). Germline CDR1 is SNHLY and CDR2 is FYNNEI. The CDR3 runs to 14 residues. The V and J ends lost 6 bases and 3 bases respectively, with 15 bases between them. CDR3: CASSYRTASYEQYF. The CDR3 bases are TGTGCCAGCAGCTATCGGACTGCAAGCTACGAGCAGTACTTC. Full variable domain (rest looked up from reference TRBV2 and TRBJ2-7): EPEVTQTPSHQVTQMGQEVILRCVPISNHLYFYWYRQILGQKVEFLVSFYNNEISEKSEIFDDQFSVERPDGSNFTLKIRSTKLEDSAMYFCASSYRTASYEQYFGPGTRLTVT.

Concerning this clonotype itself: An end of the junction differs from the germline gene, which may be a read error. This chain uses TRBV11-3 with TRBJ2-1; D gene ambiguous. Per germline, CDR1 SGHNT and CDR2 YENEEA. The CDR3 has 12 amino acids. CDR3 coding DNA: TGTGTCAGCAGCTTAAGTGACAATGAGCAGTTCTTC. Protein sequence: CVSSLSDNEQFF.

This clonotype came up a few times. V and J are TRBV11-2 and TRBJ1-1, with D tentatively TRBD1 (6 bases). CDR1 is SGHAT, CDR2 FQNNGV, per germline. This CDR3 has 18 amino acids. The V gene lost 5 bases and the J gene lost 3 bases, with 25 bases spanning the gap. In DNA, the CDR3 is TGTGCCAGCAGCACTCACCGAGGGGGGGGCAGATGGGACACTGAAGCTTTCTTT. Residues: CASSTHRGGGRWDTEAFF.

This chain uses TRBV9 with TRBJ2-7; 10 nucleotides match TRBD1. Germline CDR1 and CDR2: SGDLS and YYNGEE. This CDR3 has 15 residues. J lost 2 bases, V lost 0 bases, and 2 bases had no gene match. CDR3 loop: CASSVGGQGTYEQYF. DNA of the CDR3: TGTGCCAGCAGCGTAGGGGGACAGGGGACCTACGAGCAGTACTTC.

This chain uses TRBV5-6 with TRBJ2-7; no clear D. From germline, CDR1 is SGHDT and CDR2 YYEEEE. Trimming stripped 1 base from V and 2 bases from J, with 7 bases between. CDR3 length equals 13 residues. The CDR3 nucleotides are TGTGCCAGCAGCTTGAACAGCCCCTACGAGCAGTACTTC. Protein: CASSLNSPYEQYF.

This clonotype was counted many times. This chain links TRBV18 with TRBJ1-3; D remains ambiguous. The ends were cut back, 0 bases at V and 3 bases at J, with 15 bases in the middle. The germline V gene encodes CDR1 KGHSH and CDR2 LQKENI. This CDR3 has 17 residues. The CDR3 region is CASSPPFGVKDGNTIYF. CDR3 DNA: TGTGCCAGCTCACCACCGTTCGGGGTTAAGGATGGAAACACCATATATTTT.

The CDR3 bases are TGCGCCAGCAGCCAAGAACCCGGGTCAGTAGGTGAAGCTTTCTTT. Translating gives CASSQEPGSVGEAFF. This chain uses TRBV4-1 with TRBJ1-1; D unresolved. Trimming removed 0 bases from V and 7 bases from J, with 15 bases in between. The CDR3 totals 15 residues. Germline CDR1 reads MGHRA; CDR2 reads YSYEKL.

This clonotype came up a few times. This chain joins TRBV5-1 and TRBJ2-1; D gene unclear. Trimming pared 4 bases from V and 2 bases from J, leaving 19 bases between. Germline V gene lookup returns CDR1 SGHRS and CDR2 YFSETQ. The CDR3 sequence is 17 residues long. CDR3 in DNA: TGCGCCAGCAGCCGAGTCATCCAACCGAGCCCCTACAATGAGCAGTTCTTC. It is translated as CASSRVIQPSPYNEQFF.

This clonotype was detected a few times. The chain links TRBV24-1 to TRBJ2-3; D is unclear. Between the trimmed V and J ends, which lost 0 bases and 6 bases, there was a span of 6 bases. The CDR3 runs to 13 residues. Germline V gene sequence: CDR1 KGHDR, CDR2 SFDVKD. The CDR3 bases are TGTGCCACCAGTGATTTGGCCGCGGATACGCAGTATTTT. As protein: CATSDLAADTQYF.